A selection of T cell receptor beta chains follows, all from one sample in a study of blood T cell repertoires in COVID-19. Some clones are missing from TCRdb's copy, which holds only in-frame ones; the method was immunoSEQ multiplex PCR. Of over 130,000 clones detected, 84% appear once; the ten largest clones hold roughly 3.8%. Sequenced: PBMCs or T cells enriched from blood (not recorded which). These receptor sequences come from a man in his fifties in a cohort exposed to, infected with or recovered from COVID-19 (not recorded which). Each CDR3 is given with its conserved first and last residue. The D gene is left open where the match is weak. Where a row states a size, it is once, few, many or the class of an expanded clone; other rows omit it.

size	D	J	V	CDR3	DNA
once	-	TRBJ1-5	TRBV11-3	CASRPGRGSNQPQHF	TGTGCCAGCAGGCCAGGGAGGGGGAGCAATCAGCCCCAGCATTTT
-	-	TRBJ1-6	TRBV6-5	CASSKMTDFNSPLHF	TGTGCCAGCAGCAAAATGACAGACTTCAATTCACCCCTCCACTTT
-	TRBD1	TRBJ1-2	TRBV5-1	CASSLDQGDYGYTF	TGCGCCAGCAGCTTGGATCAGGGGGACTATGGCTACACCTTC
-	-	TRBJ1-2	TRBV30	CAWRDGFRGGYTF	TGTGCCTGGAGAGATGGGTTCAGAGGCGGCTACACCTTC
few	TRBD1	TRBJ1-3	TRBV19	CASSGQGTSGNTIYF	TGTGCCAGTTCGGGACAGGGGACCTCTGGAAACACCATATATTTT
once	-	TRBJ2-5	TRBV20-1	CSASGQGGWGTQYF	TGCAGTGCTAGTGGCCAGGGGGGATGGGGGACCCAGTACTTC
-	-	TRBJ2-1	TRBV7-2	CASSLGLRFSYNEQFF	TGTGCCAGCAGCTTAGGTCTCAGGTTCTCCTACAATGAGCAGTTCTTC
-	-	TRBJ2-5	TRBV25-1	CASSEAYPQETQYF	TGTGCCAGCAGTGAAGCGTATCCACAAGAGACCCAGTACTTC
-	TRBD1	TRBJ1-6	TRBV27	CASRKGILGQNNSPLHF	TGTGCCAGCAGGAAAGGTATATTGGGACAGAATAATTCACCCCTCCACTTT
-	TRBD1	TRBJ1-3	TRBV5-1	CASSEMTGFGGNTIYF	TGCGCCAGCAGCGAAATGACAGGGTTTGGTGGAAACACCATATATTTT
-	TRBD1	TRBJ1-1	TRBV19	CASGTGTAEAFF	TGTGCCAGTGGGACAGGGACGGCTGAAGCTTTCTTT
-	-	TRBJ1-2	TRBV7-9	CASSLENRDDGYTF	TGTGCCAGCAGCTTAGAGAACAGGGACGATGGCTACACCTTC